This T cell receptor beta chain emerged from a study of blood T cell repertoires in COVID-19 (dated by TCRdb to about 2020). Regarding the complete study: Samples from collaborators originated in the United States, Italy and Spain and spanned both the acute and convalescent phases of COVID-19. The prospective study material was composed of cDNA or gDNA derived from T cells, B-cell-depleted T cells, or PBMCs. Subjects who had been exposed to COVID-19, were actively infected with it, or had recovered from it provided the deeply sampled blood TCRbeta repertoires that made up the dataset. The repertoires were released in a freely available public database meant as a resource for research on the immune response to SARS-CoV-2. The samples were drawn from two sources: the first 160 participants of the ongoing ImmuneRACE study, and 1,000 to 1,500 subjects contributed by 6 global collaborators. Sample metadata almost always included a de-identified subject ID, COVID-19 status, age in years and sex. HLA class I and class II types, where available, came from metadata supplied by the sample provider rather than from assay-based typing.

CDR1 is given as LGHNA and CDR2 as YNFKEQ, both from the germline V gene. The junction carries 11 bases between V and J, which are trimmed by 0 bases and 4 bases respectively. The CDR3, from cysteine to phenylalanine, totals 15 residues. Kept here is only the CDR3 DNA, which spans 45 bases and is read in frame from base 1. Study-level results and caveats: Clinical and demographic metadata were provided uncurated, with the amount varying by source and participant.

Whole blood was collected in K2EDTA tubes by collaborating institutions according to the institutions' own protocols. For TCRbeta analysis, collaborators shipped samples in one of three forms: frozen whole blood, isolated PBMCs, or DNA extracted from either of those sample types. As regards this clone: Its antigen is currently not known. The record has no base qualities; no much larger clone is one base away.

TCRbeta CDR3 regions were amplified from genomic DNA by means of the immunoSEQ Assay, a bias-controlled multiplex PCR. Per the source publication's procedure: The number of nucleated cells in each sample was estimated from the amplification of reference gene primers within the assay. To quantify the absolute abundance of each unique TCRbeta CDR3 rearrangement, sequence reads were collapsed and filtered. For each sample, productive Simpson clonality was calculated by taking the square root of Simpson's diversity index across productive rearrangements. The table was pulled from immuneACCESS by TCRdb, which kept in-frame rearrangements only. Such tables lose some clones; where checked, under half of the loss comes from unresolved V genes, and the rest has no known cause. V and J calls and clone size follow that table, whereas D and trimming were derived from the DNA. For this sample there are more than 90,000 clones; 82% appear just once. The ten largest clones capture under 8% of the sample.

What was sequenced was peripheral blood. The receptor's source is a man between 65 and 79 years old with acute or convalescent COVID-19. This sequence uses TRBV4-2 and TRBJ2-3, and possibly TRBD1, on 6 matching bases. The CDR3 is CASSQDLGGSDTQYF. The DNA reads as follows: TGTGCCAGCAGCCAAGATCTAGGGGGATCAGATACGCAGTATTTT.